The 31 T cell receptor beta chains in this list originate from one sample, sequenced in a study of blood T cells in healthy people across ages. Alongside a J-beta primer mix, a sample-barcoded 5' primer served in a second PCR lasting roughly 6 to 11 cycles. TCRdb re-called the 5' RACE reads with MiXCR, one entry per CDR3 protein. The repertoire has around 1,500,000 distinct CDR3 sequences, 28% of them found once; the top ten carry 6.5% to 8.5%. What was sequenced was blood. These receptors came from a woman in her thirties in good health.

This clonotype was observed a few times. The chain recombines TRBV20-1 with TRBJ2-5; 11 nucleotides align to TRBD1. The last part of the DNA fits TRBJ2-7 better; the J call may be wrong. This CDR3 region has 14 residues. Looked up from germline, CDR1 is DFQATT and CDR2 is SNEGSKA (reference sequence). The CDR3 protein is CSGVPRTGGSEQYF. The CDR3 nucleotides read TGCAGTGGAGTGCCCCGGACAGGGGGCTCCGAGCAGTACTTC.

The chain couples TRBV20-1 to TRBJ2-5; possibly TRBD1 for D (5 bases). The germline gives CDR1 DFQATT, CDR2 SNEGSKA (reference sequence). The CDR3 extends over 14 amino acids. The ends were cut back, 4 bases at V and 5 bases at J, with 17 bases in the middle. CDR3 region: CSATKRSGPETQYF. Written as DNA, the CDR3 is TGCAGTGCTACGAAACGGTCAGGGCCGGAGACCCAGTACTTC.

This chain links TRBV28 with TRBJ1-2, with D unresolved. Germline V gives CDR1 MDHEN, CDR2 SYDVKM. Trimming pared 4 bases from V and 4 bases from J, leaving 16 bases between. The CDR3 covers 15 residues. CDR3 amino acids: CASSSAKGRLYGYTF. The DNA for the CDR3 is TGTGCCAGCAGTTCAGCGAAGGGCAGACTCTATGGCTACACCTTC.

CDR3 region: CASSARWLAGLTDTQYF. CDR3 nucleotides: TGTGCCAGCAGCGCAAGGTGGCTAGCGGGACTTACAGATACGCAGTATTTT. The rearrangement links TRBV11-1 to TRBJ2-3; 9 positions agree with TRBD2. Germline V gene lookup returns CDR1 SGHAT and CDR2 FQDESV (reference sequence). The CDR3 has 17 residues. The J segment lost 3 bases and the V segment lost 5 bases, leaving 12 bases of the junction unmatched.

As for this clonotype: Compared with germline, one end of the junction differs, possibly owing to a read error. The chain links TRBV10-3 to TRBJ1-1; no definite D call. CDR3 length equals 13 residues. CDR1 ENHRY and CDR2 SYGVKD come from the germline V gene. The CDR3 nucleotides are TGTGCCACCCAGGACGGAATGAACGCTGAAGCTTTCTTT. Its translation is CATQDGMNAEAFF.

The chain employs TRBV3-1 and TRBJ2-1; possible D gene TRBD1, 6 bases. V gave up 4 bases and J gave up 2 bases, with 24 bases separating them. The CDR3 runs 19 residues. In germline, CDR1 is LGHDT, CDR2 YNNKEL (reference sequence). Written as DNA, the CDR3 is TGTGCCAGCAGCCCCCCGCCAGGGGCGGCCCCGAAAGCCTACAATGAGCAGTTCTTC. It yields the protein CASSPPPGAAPKAYNEQFF.

There are a few counts of this clonotype. The chain joins TRBV28 to TRBJ2-1; D gene uncertain. The CDR3 has 13 residues. Germline CDR1 is MDHEN and CDR2 is SYDVKM. Deletions cut 3 bases from V and 5 bases from J, with 8 bases between. The CDR3 nucleotides read TGTGCCAGCAGTTTGAACACGAACAATGAGCAGTTCTTC. Protein: CASSLNTNNEQFF.

The chain uses TRBV29-1 and TRBJ1-2; D is perhaps TRBD1 (5 bases). The germline V gene has CDR1 SQVTM and CDR2 ANQGSEA. Trimming shortened V by 4 bases and J by 4 bases, and 13 bases separated the two germline ends. This CDR3 contains 13 residues. CDR3 in amino acids: CSVGQRVPYGYTF. CDR3 bases: TGCAGCGTTGGACAGCGCGTGCCCTATGGCTACACCTTC.

This clonotype was counted at least ten times. V gene TRBV20-1 combines with J gene TRBJ1-2; TRBD1 matches at 7 bases. This CDR3 is built from 12 residues. V lost 6 bases to trimming and J lost 5 bases; unmatched junction nucleotides: 6. Germline V gene sequence: CDR1 DFQATT, CDR2 SNEGSKA (reference sequence). DNA for the CDR3: TGCAGTGCCGGGGACAGCGGGTATGGCTACACCTTC. It is translated as CSAGDSGYGYTF.

The V call is TRBV9, the J call TRBJ2-1; possible D gene TRBD1, 6 bases. The CDR3 totals 15 residues. Trimming pared 3 bases from V and 4 bases from J, leaving 14 bases between. Germline CDR1 SGDLS, CDR2 YYNGEE. The CDR3 DNA is TGTGCCAGCAGCGCACCCGGGACAAAGTACAATGAGCAGTTCTTC. It encodes CASSAPGTKYNEQFF.

This clonotype appeared many times. The chain employs TRBV4-2 and TRBJ2-7; 8 bases fit TRBD2. J was trimmed by 0 bases and V by 0 bases; bases with no gene match: 4. Germline CDR1 is LGHNA and CDR2 is YNFKEQ. There are 16 residues in the CDR3. This CDR3 is CASSQDGGGLSYEQYF. In DNA form, the CDR3 reads TGTGCCAGCAGCCAAGATGGCGGGGGGCTCTCCTACGAGCAGTACTTC.

The table lists this clonotype with a few counts. This chain uses TRBV7-2 with TRBJ2-5; D is unclear. Trimming shortened V by 4 bases and J by 7 bases, and 19 bases separated the two germline ends. CDR1 is SGHTA and CDR2 is FQGNSA in the germline V gene. The CDR3 loop spans 15 amino acids. The CDR3 here is CASSSQAQSAGTQYF. DNA of the CDR3: TGTGCCAGCAGCTCACAAGCGCAGAGCGCCGGGACCCAGTACTTC. Looking up the rest from reference TRBV7-2 and TRBJ2-5 gives the full variable domain: GAGVSQSPSNKVTEKGKDVELRCDPISGHTALYWYRQSLGQGLEFLIYFQGNSAPDKSGLPSDRFSAERTGGSVSTLTIQRTQQEDSAVYLCASSSQAQSAGTQYFGPGTRLLVL.

This chain uses TRBV18 with TRBJ1-1, with a possible D match to TRBD1 (5 bases). Trimming took off 8 bases at V and 0 bases at J, with 10 bases between the two ends. This CDR3 contains 13 residues. Germline V gene sequence: CDR1 KGHSH, CDR2 LQKENI. CDR3 DNA: TGTGCCAGCAAGACAGAACTGAACACTGAAGCTTTCTTT. The encoded protein is CASKTELNTEAFF.

In its sample, this clonotype was seen a few times. The V gene is TRBV29-1, the J gene TRBJ1-2; D gene unclear. Trimming cost V 6 bases and J 4 bases, with 18 bases left between them. This CDR3 has 14 residues. The germline gives CDR1 SQVTM, CDR2 ANQGSEA. The CDR3 reads CSVQPHRQLYGYTF. Written as DNA, the CDR3 is TGCAGCGTCCAGCCCCATCGTCAACTCTATGGCTACACCTTC.

This clonotype has more than one count but fewer than ten. The junction shows a germline mismatch at one end, possibly a read error. The chain recombines TRBV12-3 or TRBV12-4 with TRBJ2-6; D unclear. The CDR3 loop spans 15 amino acids. The CDR3 loop reads CASTLNLPGANVLTF. DNA for the CDR3: TGTGCCAGCACTTTAAACTTGCCTGGGGCCAACGTCCTGACTTTC.

This clonotype was recorded at least ten times. This rearrangement joins TRBV20-1 to TRBJ1-2, with a possible D match to TRBD1 (5 bases). From germline, CDR1 is DFQATT and CDR2 SNEGSKA (reference sequence). The CDR3 spans 15 residues. Between the trimmed V and J ends, which lost 4 bases and 0 bases, there was a span of 15 bases. The CDR3 protein is CSANQAGLANYGYTF. CDR3 DNA sequence: TGCAGTGCTAACCAGGCAGGGTTAGCTAACTATGGCTACACCTTC.

The gene calls are TRBV7-6 and TRBJ1-1; D unresolved. From germline, CDR1 is SGHVS and CDR2 FNYEAQ. Trimming stripped 7 bases from V and 0 bases from J, with 9 bases between. This CDR3 comprises 13 residues. The chain's CDR3 is CASKLSMNTEAFF. The CDR3 DNA reads TGTGCCAGCAAACTCAGCATGAACACTGAAGCTTTCTTT.

Note on this clonotype: A read error may account for a junction end that differs from germline. V is TRBV20-1 and J is TRBJ1-3; 7 nucleotides align to TRBD1. The CDR3 extends over 15 amino acids. Germline V gene lookup returns CDR1 DFQATT and CDR2 SNEGSKA (reference sequence). CDR3 protein: CSAVTGKDSGNAIYF. CDR3 DNA sequence: TGCAGTGCCGTGACAGGGAAAGACTCTGGAAACGCCATATATTTT.

The chain employs TRBV10-1 and TRBJ2-3, with a possible D match to TRBD2 (6 bases). Germline assignment: CDR1 WNHNN and CDR2 SYGVQD (reference sequence). The CDR3 covers 13 residues. Trimming stripped 6 bases from V and 3 bases from J, with 10 bases between. CDR3 in DNA: TGCGCCAGCAGAGCGGGTCTGACAGATACGCAGTATTTT. Its translation is CASRAGLTDTQYF.

This clonotype came up a few times. The chain carries TRBV2 and TRBJ2-3, with D perhaps TRBD1 or TRBD2 (5 bases each). Trimming pared 10 bases from V and 3 bases from J, leaving 8 bases between. CDR3 length equals 11 residues. The V gene's germline CDR1 is SNHLY and CDR2 FYNNEI. CDR3 region: CANEGTDTQYF. CDR3 DNA sequence: TGTGCCAACGAGGGGACAGATACGCAGTATTTT. Full variable domain (outside the CDR3, taken from reference TRBV2 and TRBJ2-3): EPEVTQTPSHQVTQMGQEVILRCVPISNHLYFYWYRQILGQKVEFLVSFYNNEISEKSEIFDDQFSVERPDGSNFTLKIRSTKLEDSAMYFCANEGTDTQYFGPGTRLTVL.

Comments on this clonotype: Since a much larger clone is just one base distant, this may be a read error. The chain is built from TRBV7-9 and TRBJ2-5; 9 nucleotides align to TRBD2. Per germline, CDR1 SEHNR and CDR2 FQNEAQ (reference sequence). V lost 5 bases, J lost 11 bases, and 18 bases stayed unmatched. This CDR3 is built from 16 residues. CDR3 DNA: TGTGCCAGCAGCGGGTCGGAGGGGACTAGCTCCTACGGGCAGTACTTC. This codes for CASSGSEGTSSYGQYF.

The gene calls are TRBV15 and TRBJ2-1; TRBD2 matches 8 bases. The germline V gene has CDR1 LNHNV and CDR2 YYDKDF (reference sequence). The CDR3 is 14 amino acids. Trimming cost V 2 bases and J 9 bases; bases outside gene matches: 6. The DNA of the CDR3 is TGTGCCACCAGCAGAACAGCGGGAGTCGGTGAGCAGTTCTTC. Protein sequence: CATSRTAGVGEQFF.

This clonotype has more than one count but fewer than ten. The V and J genes are TRBV20-1 and TRBJ1-2; D is unclear. CDR1 and CDR2 (germline): DFQATT, SNEGSKA (reference sequence). Trimming shortened V by 3 bases and J by 1 base, and 9 bases separated the two germline ends. This CDR3 region has 13 residues. CDR3 nucleotide sequence: TGCAGTGCTAGTATCCCGCGTAACTATGGCTACACCTTC. It encodes CSASIPRNYGYTF.

This clonotype was recorded a few times. The genes are TRBV6-5 and TRBJ2-3, with D maybe TRBD1 (6 bases). V was cut by 9 bases and J by 3 bases, with 16 bases left in between. CDR3 length: 14 residues. CDR1 and CDR2 from the germline V gene are MNHEY and SVGAGI. As DNA, the CDR3 is TGTGCCAGTGCTAAGGGACAAACAACAGATACGCAGTATTTT. Its translation: CASAKGQTTDTQYF.

J is TRBJ2-4 and V is TRBV3-1; 7 bases are shared with TRBD2. Matching the DNA end better, TRBJ2-7 makes the J call doubtful. CDR3 size: 14 residues. CDR1 and CDR2 from the germline V gene are LGHDT and YNNKEL (reference sequence). In DNA form, the CDR3 reads TGTGCCAGCAGCCTGGGGAGGGTAGGAGACGAGCAGTACTTC. Translated, it gives CASSLGRVGDEQYF.

This chain connects TRBV7-9 to TRBJ2-7; 7 nucleotides agree with TRBD1. V lost 5 bases, J lost 4 bases, and 8 bases stayed unmatched. This CDR3 region has 14 residues. The germline V gene has CDR1 SEHNR and CDR2 FQNEAQ (reference sequence). CDR3 coding DNA: TGTGCCAGCAGCGCCGGACAGGCAAGATACGAGCAGTACTTC. Residues: CASSAGQARYEQYF.

This clonotype was seen more than once but under ten times. In DNA, the CDR3 is TGCAGTGCCAGACCCCTAGCGGGCACAGATACGCAGTATTTT. Amino acid sequence: CSARPLAGTDTQYF. The J gene is TRBJ2-3, the V gene TRBV20-1; TRBD2 matches at 7 bases. Germline lookup yields CDR1 DFQATT and CDR2 SNEGSKA (reference sequence). The CDR3 has 14 residues. The ends lost 6 bases at V and 1 base at J; junction bases unmatched: 7.

This chain uses TRBV30 with TRBJ2-7; 10 nucleotides line up with TRBD1. With 5 bases clipped from V and 0 bases from J, the junction kept 7 bases outside the gene matches. Per the germline V gene, CDR1 is GTSNPN and CDR2 is SVGIG (reference sequence). The CDR3 runs 15 residues. CDR3 sequence: CAWGRQGAVSYEQYF. The CDR3 bases are TGTGCCTGGGGAAGACAGGGGGCCGTCTCCTACGAGCAGTACTTC.

A word on this clonotype: Germline is not matched at one junction end, which may reflect a read error. The V call is TRBV5-1, the J call TRBJ1-6; TRBD1 might be the D (6 bases). This CDR3 is 17 amino acids long. The germline gives CDR1 SGHRS, CDR2 YFSETQ. As DNA, the CDR3 is TGCGCCAGCAGCCGGCAGGGGCAGAGCTCCTATAATTCACCCCCCCACTTT. It specifies CASSRQGQSSYNSPPHF.

This clonotype came up a few times. One end of the junction does not line up with germline, which may come from a read error. V usage is TRBV7-9 and J usage is TRBJ2-2; TRBD1 is a possible D gene (6 bases). Germline-derived CDR1 and CDR2 are SEHNR and FQNEAQ (reference sequence). The CDR3 has 16 residues. The CDR3 loop reads CASSLQGQTYTGELFF. For the CDR3, the DNA is TGTGCCAGTAGCTTACAGGGCCAAACCTACACCGGGGAGCTGTTTTTT.

This clonotype was seen a handful of times. This chain links TRBV27 with TRBJ1-2; D uncertain. Trimming took off 3 bases at V and 6 bases at J, with 14 bases between the two ends. Per the germline V gene, CDR1 is MNHEY and CDR2 is SMNVEV (reference sequence). The CDR3 is made up of 14 amino acids. CDR3: CASSFSQFTDGYTF. Written as DNA, the CDR3 is TGTGCCAGCAGTTTTAGCCAGTTCACGGATGGCTACACCTTC.